This T cell receptor (beta chain) was identified during a study of T cells after yellow fever vaccination. The study's findings and limits: Primary-vaccination clones mostly resurfaced post-booster (96% CD4, roughly 90% CD8).

This clonotype was counted between two and nine times. Its antigen remains unidentified. V lost 5 bases to trimming and J lost 7 bases, with 18 bases between them. The CDR3 totals 15 residues. It was through 5'RACE template switching that TCR cDNA was made, with a universal primer site and UMIs added. TCRdb re-called the 5' RACE reads with MiXCR, one entry per CDR3 protein. Counted here are 450,000 to 650,000 distinct CDR3 sequences, 21% occurring once; the ten biggest clones make up approximately 15%. Sequencing was performed on PBMCs, taken around 3 weeks after the first yellow fever vaccination. This sequence originates from a man in his late teens or twenties who received the YFV17D yellow fever vaccine. The chain combines TRBV12-3 or TRBV12-4 with TRBJ2-1, with D perhaps matching TRBD2 (5 bases). The CDR3 sequence: CASSQGLSPGNEQFF. CDR3 in DNA: TGTGCCAGCAGTCAAGGACTCTCTCCCGGGAATGAGCAGTTCTTC.